This T cell receptor (beta chain) was sequenced during a study of T-cell reconstitution after alpha-beta-depleted transplantation in children. During its preparation, the TCRbeta library received unique molecular identifiers. One entry per CDR3 protein, called by TCRdb with MiXCR from the PCR reads. This repertoire shows some 310,000 distinct CDR3 sequences, over 20% found once; its top ten account for roughly 9.7%. Comment on this clonotype: Its cognate antigen is unknown.

The CDR3 loop spans 12 amino acids. Looked up from germline, CDR1 is DFQATT and CDR2 is SNEGSKA (reference sequence). The V end lost 3 bases, the J end lost 2 bases, and 5 bases lay between the germline ends. Study-wide points: TCRbeta diversity was high at day 60 in some patients (a result of surviving recipient T cells and thymic progenitors).

The rearrangement joins TRBV20-1 to TRBJ2-1; D is unresolved. The sequencing here drew on PBMCs, mostly from graft donor cells, taken 180 days after TCRalphabeta/CD19-depleted stem cell transplant. The receptor was isolated from a male patient younger than 18 who had a stem cell transplant for acute lymphoblastic leukemia, so the T cells may come from the graft donor. The CDR3 DNA reads as TGCAGTGCTAGCGGTCCCTACAATGAGCAGTTCTTC. Its translation is CSASGPYNEQFF.